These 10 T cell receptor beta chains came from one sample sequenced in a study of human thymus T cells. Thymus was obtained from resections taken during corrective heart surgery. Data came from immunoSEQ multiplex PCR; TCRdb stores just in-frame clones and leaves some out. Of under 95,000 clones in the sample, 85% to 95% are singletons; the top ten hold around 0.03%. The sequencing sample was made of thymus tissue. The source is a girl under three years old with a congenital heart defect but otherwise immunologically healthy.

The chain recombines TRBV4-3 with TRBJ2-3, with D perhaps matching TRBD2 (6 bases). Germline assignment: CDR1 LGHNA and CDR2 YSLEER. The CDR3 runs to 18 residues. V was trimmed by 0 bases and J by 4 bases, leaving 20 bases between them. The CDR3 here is CASSQDGDLTGEADTQYF. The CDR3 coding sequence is TGCGCCAGCAGCCAAGATGGAGACTTAACGGGAGAGGCAGATACGCAGTATTTT.

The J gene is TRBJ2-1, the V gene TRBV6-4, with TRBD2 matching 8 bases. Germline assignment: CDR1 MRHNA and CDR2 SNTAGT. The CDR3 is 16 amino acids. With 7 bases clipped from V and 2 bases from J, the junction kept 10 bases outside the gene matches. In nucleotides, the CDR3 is TGTGCCAGCACCATGACCCCTAGCGGGCCCTACAATGAGCAGTTCTTC. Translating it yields CASTMTPSGPYNEQFF.

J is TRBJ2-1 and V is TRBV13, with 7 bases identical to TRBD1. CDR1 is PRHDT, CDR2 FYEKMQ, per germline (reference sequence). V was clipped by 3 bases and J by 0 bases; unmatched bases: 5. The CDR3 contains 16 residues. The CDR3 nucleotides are TGTGCCAGCAGCTTGGGGCCAGGGGGCTCCTACAATGAGCAGTTCTTC. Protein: CASSLGPGGSYNEQFF.

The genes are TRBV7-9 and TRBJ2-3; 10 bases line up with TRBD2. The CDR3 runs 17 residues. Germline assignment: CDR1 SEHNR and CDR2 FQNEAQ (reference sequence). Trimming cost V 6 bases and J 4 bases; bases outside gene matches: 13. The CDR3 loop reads CASRASGGTTGADTQYF. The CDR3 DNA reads TGTGCCAGCAGAGCTAGCGGGGGTACCACAGGCGCAGATACGCAGTATTTT.

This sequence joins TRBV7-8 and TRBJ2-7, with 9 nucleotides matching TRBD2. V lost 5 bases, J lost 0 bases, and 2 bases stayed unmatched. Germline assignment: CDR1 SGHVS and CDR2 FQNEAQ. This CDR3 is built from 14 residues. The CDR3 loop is CASSISGSSYEQYF. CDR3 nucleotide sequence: TGTGCCAGCAGCATTAGCGGGAGCTCCTACGAGCAGTACTTC.

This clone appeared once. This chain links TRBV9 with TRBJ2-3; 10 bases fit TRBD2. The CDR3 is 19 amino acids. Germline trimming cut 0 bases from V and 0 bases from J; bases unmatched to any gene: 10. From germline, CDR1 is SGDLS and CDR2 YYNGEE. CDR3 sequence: CASSVAGLAGVSSTDTQYF. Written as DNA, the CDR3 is TGTGCCAGCAGCGTAGCTGGGCTAGCGGGGGTTTCTAGCACAGATACGCAGTATTTT.

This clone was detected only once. The CDR3 DNA reads TGTGCCAGCAGTCACCGGACAGGGAAGAGAACTGAAGCTTTCTTT. This sequence encodes CASSHRTGKRTEAFF. This chain links TRBV28 with TRBJ1-1, with 8 nucleotides matching TRBD1. This CDR3 is 15 amino acids long. The V segment lost 5 bases and the J segment 5 bases; nucleotides outside the gene matches: 10. CDR1 and CDR2 (germline): MDHEN, SYDVKM.

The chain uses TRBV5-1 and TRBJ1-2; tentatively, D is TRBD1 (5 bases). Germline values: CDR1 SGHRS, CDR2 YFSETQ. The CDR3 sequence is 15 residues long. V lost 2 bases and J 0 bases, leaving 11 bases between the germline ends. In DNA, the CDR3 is TGCGCCAGCAGCTTTGGTTTGGGACCTAACTATGGCTACACCTTC. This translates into CASSFGLGPNYGYTF. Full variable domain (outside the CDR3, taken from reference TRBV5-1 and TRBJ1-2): KAGVTQTPRYLIKTRGQQVTLSCSPISGHRSVSWYQQTPGQGLQFLFEYFSETQRNKGNFPGRFSGRQFSNSRSEMNVSTLELGDSALYLCASSFGLGPNYGYTFGSGTRLTVV.

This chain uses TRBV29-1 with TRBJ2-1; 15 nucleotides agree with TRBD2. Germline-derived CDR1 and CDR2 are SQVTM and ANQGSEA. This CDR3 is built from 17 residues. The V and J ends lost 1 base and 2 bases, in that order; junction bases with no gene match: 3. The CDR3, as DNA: TGCAGCGTTGAAGGGACTAGCGGGAGGGCGACCTACAATGAGCAGTTCTTC. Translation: CSVEGTSGRATYNEQFF.

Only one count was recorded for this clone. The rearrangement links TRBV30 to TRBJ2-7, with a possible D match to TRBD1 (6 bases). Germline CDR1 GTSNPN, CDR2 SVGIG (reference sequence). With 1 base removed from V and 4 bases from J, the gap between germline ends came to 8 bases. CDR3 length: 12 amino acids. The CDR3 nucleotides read TGTGCCTGGAGTGACAGGGTATACGAGCAGTACTTC. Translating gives CAWSDRVYEQYF.